This T cell receptor (beta chain) was profiled in a study of blood T cells in healthy people across ages. Study observations and caveats: Calculation of diversity from one million T cells yielded estimates considered to be underestimates. Older individuals had lower TCR beta diversity per million T cells (the decline was roughly linear). The study found more naive CD4+ cells and higher diversity in long-lived than aged donors.

Together with a sample-barcoded 5' primer, a J-beta primer mix was included in a second PCR lasting roughly 6 to 12 cycles. TCRdb fed the 5' RACE reads into MiXCR, producing one record per CDR3 protein. The sample has about a million distinct CDR3 sequences; roughly 51% are singletons. Individuals who donated were healthy Caucasians from Russia aged about 6 to 90. This clonotype came up a few times. Antigen: not known. A junction boundary mismatches the germline segment, possibly from a read error. The clonotype comes from a woman aged 60-70 years in good health. The sample comprised blood.

The CDR3 region is CASSALEAQYF. The CDR3 DNA is TGTGCCAGCAGCGCCTTAGAGGCCCAGTACTTC. The V and J genes are TRBV7-2 and TRBJ2-5, with D hard to call. There are 11 residues in the CDR3. The germline V gene encodes CDR1 SGHTA and CDR2 FQGNSA.